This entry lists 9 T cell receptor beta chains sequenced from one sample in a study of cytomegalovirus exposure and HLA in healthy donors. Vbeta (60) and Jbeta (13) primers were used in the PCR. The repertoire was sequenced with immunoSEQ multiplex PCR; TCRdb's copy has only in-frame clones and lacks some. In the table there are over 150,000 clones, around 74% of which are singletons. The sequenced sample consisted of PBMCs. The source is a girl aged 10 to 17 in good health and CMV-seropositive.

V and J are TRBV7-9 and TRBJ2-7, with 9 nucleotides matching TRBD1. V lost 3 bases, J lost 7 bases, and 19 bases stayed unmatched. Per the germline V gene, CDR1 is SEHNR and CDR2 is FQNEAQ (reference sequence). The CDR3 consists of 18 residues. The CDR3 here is CASSFGGQGLRIPWEQYF. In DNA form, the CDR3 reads TGTGCCAGCAGCTTCGGGGGACAGGGACTTCGGATCCCCTGGGAGCAGTACTTC.

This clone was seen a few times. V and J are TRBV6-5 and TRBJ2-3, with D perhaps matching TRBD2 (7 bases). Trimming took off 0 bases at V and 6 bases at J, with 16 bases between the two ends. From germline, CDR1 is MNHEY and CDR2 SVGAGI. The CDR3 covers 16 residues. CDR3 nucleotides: TGTGCCAGCAGTTACTCGGGTAGGGGGGGCCCGGATACGCAGTATTTT. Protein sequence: CASSYSGRGGPDTQYF.

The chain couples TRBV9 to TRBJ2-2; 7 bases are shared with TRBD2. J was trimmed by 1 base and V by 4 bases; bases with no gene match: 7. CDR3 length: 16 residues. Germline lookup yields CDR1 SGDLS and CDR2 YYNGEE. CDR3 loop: CASSPRWGGNTGELFF. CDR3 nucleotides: TGTGCCAGCAGCCCTAGGTGGGGGGGGAACACCGGGGAGCTGTTTTTT. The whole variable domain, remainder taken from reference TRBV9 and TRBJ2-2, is DSGVTQTPKHLITATGQRVTLRCSPRSGDLSVYWYQQSLDQGLQFLIQYYNGEERAKGNILERFSAQQFPDLHSELNLSSLELGDSALYFCASSPRWGGNTGELFFGEGSRLTVL.

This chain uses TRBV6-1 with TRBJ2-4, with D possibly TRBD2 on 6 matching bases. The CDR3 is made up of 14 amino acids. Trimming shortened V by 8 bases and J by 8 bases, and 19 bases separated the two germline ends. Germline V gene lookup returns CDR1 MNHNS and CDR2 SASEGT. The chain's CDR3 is CASPPPGEVDIQYF. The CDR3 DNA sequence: TGTGCCAGCCCCCCCCCGGGGGAGGTTGACATTCAGTACTTC.

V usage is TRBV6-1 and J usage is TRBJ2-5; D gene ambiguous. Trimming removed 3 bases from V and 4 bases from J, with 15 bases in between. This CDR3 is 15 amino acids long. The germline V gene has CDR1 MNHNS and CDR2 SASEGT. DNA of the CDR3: TGTGCCAGCAGTGAGACGGCCCCGGGTGGAGAGACCCAGTACTTC. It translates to CASSETAPGGETQYF.

Written as DNA, the CDR3 is TGTGCCAGCAGCCCCTCAGGGGCCTACAATGAGCAGTTCTTC. Its translation is CASSPSGAYNEQFF. V usage is TRBV7-6 and J usage is TRBJ2-1, with D tentatively TRBD1 (6 bases). The CDR3 covers 14 residues. Germline values: CDR1 SGHVS, CDR2 FNYEAQ. V was shortened by 5 bases and J by 2 bases, with 10 bases between the two germline ends.

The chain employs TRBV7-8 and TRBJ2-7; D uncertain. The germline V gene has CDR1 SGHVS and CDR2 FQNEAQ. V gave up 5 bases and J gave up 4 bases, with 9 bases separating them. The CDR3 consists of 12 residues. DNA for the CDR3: TGTGCCAGCAGCCCCCCCGGTTACGAGCAGTACTTC. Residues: CASSPPGYEQYF.

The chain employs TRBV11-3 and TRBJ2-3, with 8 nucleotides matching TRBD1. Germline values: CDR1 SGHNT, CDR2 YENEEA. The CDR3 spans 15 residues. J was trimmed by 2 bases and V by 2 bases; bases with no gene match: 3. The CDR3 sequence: CASSLQGAPTDTQYF. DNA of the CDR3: TGTGCCAGCAGCTTACAGGGGGCCCCCACAGATACGCAGTATTTT. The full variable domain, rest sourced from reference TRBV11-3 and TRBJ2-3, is EAGVVQSPRYKIIEKKQPVAFWCNPISGHNTLYWYLQNLGQGPELLIRYENEEAVDDSQLPKDRFSAERLKGVDSTLKIQPAELGDSAVYLCASSLQGAPTDTQYFGPGTRLTVL.

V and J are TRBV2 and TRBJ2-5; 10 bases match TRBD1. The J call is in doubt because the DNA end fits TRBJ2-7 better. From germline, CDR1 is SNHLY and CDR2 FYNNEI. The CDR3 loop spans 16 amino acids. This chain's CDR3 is CASSAPAGTGVYEQYF. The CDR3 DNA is TGTGCCAGCAGTGCCCCTGCTGGGACAGGGGTCTACGAGCAGTACTTC.